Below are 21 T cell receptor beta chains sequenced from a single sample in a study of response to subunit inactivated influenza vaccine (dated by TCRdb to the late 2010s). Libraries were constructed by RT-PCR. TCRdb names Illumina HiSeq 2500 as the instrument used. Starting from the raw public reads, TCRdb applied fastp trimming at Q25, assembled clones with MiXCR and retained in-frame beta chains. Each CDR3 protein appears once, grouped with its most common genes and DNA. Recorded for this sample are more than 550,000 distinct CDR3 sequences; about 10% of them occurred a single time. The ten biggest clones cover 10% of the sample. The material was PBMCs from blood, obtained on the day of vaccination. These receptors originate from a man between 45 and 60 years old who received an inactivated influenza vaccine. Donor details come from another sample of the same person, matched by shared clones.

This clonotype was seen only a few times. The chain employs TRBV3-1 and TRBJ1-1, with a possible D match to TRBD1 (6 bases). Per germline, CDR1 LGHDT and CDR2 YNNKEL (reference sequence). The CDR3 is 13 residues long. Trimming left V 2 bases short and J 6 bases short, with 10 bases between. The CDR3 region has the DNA TGTGCCAGCAGCCAAAACAGGGTCCCTGAAGCTTTCTTT. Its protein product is CASSQNRVPEAFF. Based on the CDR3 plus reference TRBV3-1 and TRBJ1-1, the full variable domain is DTAVSQTPKYLVTQMGNDKSIKCEQNLGHDTMYWYKQDSKKFLKIMFSYNNKELIINETVPNRFSPKSPDKAHLNLHINSLELGDSAVYFCASSQNRVPEAFFGQGTRLTVV.

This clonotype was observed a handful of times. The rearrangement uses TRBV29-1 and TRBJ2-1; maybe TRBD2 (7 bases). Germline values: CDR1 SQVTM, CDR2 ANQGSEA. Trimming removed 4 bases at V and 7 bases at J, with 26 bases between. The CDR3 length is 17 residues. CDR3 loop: CSVALGGGGVIKNEQFF. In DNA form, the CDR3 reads TGCAGCGTTGCCTTAGGGGGGGGCGGTGTCATCAAAAATGAGCAGTTCTTC.

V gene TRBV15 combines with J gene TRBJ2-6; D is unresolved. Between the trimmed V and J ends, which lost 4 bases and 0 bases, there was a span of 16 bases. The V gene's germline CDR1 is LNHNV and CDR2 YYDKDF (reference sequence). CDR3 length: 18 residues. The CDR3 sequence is CATSTTHRFSSGANVLTF. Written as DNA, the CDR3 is TGTGCCACCAGCACGACCCACCGATTCAGCTCTGGGGCCAACGTCCTGACTTTC.

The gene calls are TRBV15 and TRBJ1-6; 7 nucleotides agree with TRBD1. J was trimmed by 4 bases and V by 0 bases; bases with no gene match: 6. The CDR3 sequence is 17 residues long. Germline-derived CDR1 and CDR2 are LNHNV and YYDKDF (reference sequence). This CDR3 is CATSRDITGAYNSPLHF. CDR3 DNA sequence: TGTGCCACCAGCAGAGATATCACAGGGGCTTATAATTCACCCCTCCACTTT.

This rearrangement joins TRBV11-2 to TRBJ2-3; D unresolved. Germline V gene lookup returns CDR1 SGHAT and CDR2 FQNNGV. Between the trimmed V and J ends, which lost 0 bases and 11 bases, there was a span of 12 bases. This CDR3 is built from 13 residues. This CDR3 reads CASSLDHWPMQYF. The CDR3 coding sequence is TGTGCCAGCAGCTTAGATCACTGGCCCATGCAGTATTTT.

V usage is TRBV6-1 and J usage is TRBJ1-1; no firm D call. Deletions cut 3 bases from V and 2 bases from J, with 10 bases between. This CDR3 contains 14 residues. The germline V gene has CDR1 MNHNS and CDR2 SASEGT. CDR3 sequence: CASSEGSGNTEAFF. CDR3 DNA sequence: TGTGCCAGCAGTGAGGGTTCGGGTAACACTGAAGCTTTCTTT.

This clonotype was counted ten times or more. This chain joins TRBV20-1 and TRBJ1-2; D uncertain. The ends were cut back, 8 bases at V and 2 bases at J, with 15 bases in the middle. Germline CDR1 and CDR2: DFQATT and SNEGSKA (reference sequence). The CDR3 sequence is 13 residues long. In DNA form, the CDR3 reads TGCAGTTCTCCAACAGCGAAAAACTATGGCTACACCTTC. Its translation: CSSPTAKNYGYTF.

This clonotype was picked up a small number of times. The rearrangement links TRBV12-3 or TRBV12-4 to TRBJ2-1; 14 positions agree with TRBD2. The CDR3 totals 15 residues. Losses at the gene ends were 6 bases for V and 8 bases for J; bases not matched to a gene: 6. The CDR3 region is CASSPGTSGGYEQFF. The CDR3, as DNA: TGTGCCAGCAGCCCAGGGACTAGCGGGGGTTATGAGCAGTTCTTC.

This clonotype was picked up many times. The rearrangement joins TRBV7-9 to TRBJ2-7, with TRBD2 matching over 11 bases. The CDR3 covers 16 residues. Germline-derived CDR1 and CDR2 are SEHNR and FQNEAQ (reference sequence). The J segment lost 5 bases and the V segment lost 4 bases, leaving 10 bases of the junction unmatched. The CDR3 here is CASSSATSGSFHEQYF. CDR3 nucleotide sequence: TGTGCCAGCAGCTCAGCTACTAGCGGGAGCTTCCACGAGCAGTACTTC.

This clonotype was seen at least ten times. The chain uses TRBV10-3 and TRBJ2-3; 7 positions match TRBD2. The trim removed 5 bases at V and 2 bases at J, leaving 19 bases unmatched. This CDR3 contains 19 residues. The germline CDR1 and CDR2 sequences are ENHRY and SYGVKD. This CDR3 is CAISQPLGGGVEFTDTQYF. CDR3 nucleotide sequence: TGTGCCATCAGTCAACCCCTGGGGGGGGGAGTCGAATTCACAGATACGCAGTATTTT.

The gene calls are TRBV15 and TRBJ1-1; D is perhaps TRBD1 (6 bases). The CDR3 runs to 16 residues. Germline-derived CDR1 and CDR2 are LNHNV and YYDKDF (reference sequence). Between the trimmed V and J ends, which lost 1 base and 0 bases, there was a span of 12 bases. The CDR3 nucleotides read TGTGCCACCAGCAGAGGTGACAGGACGATGAACACTGAAGCTTTCTTT. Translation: CATSRGDRTMNTEAFF. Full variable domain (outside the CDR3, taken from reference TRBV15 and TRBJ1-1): DAMVIQNPRYQVTQFGKPVTLSCSQTLNHNVMYWYQQKSSQAPKLLFHYYDKDFNNEADTPDNFQSRRPNTSFCFLDIRSPGLGDTAMYLCATSRGDRTMNTEAFFGQGTRLTVV.

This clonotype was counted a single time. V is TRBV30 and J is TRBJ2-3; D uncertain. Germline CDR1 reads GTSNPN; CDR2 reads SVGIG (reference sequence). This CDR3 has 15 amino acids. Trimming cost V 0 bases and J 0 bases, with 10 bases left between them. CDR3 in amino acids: CAWSVLGSSTDTQYF. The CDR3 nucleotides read TGTGCCTGGAGTGTACTCGGGTCTAGCACAGATACGCAGTATTTT.

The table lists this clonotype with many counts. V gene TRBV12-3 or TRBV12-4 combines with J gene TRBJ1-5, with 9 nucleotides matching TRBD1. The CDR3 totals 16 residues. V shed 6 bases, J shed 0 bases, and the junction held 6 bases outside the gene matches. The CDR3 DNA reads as TGTGCCAGCAGAAAGGGACAGGGCTATAGCAATCAGCCCCAGCATTTT. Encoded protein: CASRKGQGYSNQPQHF.

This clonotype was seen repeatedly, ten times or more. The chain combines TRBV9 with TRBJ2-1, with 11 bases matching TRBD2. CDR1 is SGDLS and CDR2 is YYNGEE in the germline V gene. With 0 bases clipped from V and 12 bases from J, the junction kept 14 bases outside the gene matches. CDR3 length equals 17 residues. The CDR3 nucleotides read TGTGCCAGCAGCGTAGGGACTAGCGGGCTATTGGGGTATGGGCAGTTCTTC. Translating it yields CASSVGTSGLLGYGQFF.

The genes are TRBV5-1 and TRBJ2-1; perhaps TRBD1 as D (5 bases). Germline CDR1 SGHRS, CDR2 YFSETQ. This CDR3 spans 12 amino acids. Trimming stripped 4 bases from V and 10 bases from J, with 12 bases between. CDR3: CASSHIKGEQFF. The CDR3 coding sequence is TGCGCCAGCAGCCACATAAAGGGGGAGCAGTTCTTC.

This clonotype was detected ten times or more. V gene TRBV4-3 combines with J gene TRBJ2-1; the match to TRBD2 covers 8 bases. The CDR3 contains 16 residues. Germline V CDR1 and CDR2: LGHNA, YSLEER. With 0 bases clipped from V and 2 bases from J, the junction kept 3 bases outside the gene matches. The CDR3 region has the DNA TGCGCCAGCAGCCAAGAAGAGCGGGGGACCTACAATGAGCAGTTCTTC. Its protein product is CASSQEERGTYNEQFF.

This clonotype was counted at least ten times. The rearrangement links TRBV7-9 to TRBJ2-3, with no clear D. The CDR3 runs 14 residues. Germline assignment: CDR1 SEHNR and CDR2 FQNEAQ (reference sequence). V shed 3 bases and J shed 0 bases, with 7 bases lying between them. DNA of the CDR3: TGTGCCAGCAGCTTTGAGACTAGCACAGATACGCAGTATTTT. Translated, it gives CASSFETSTDTQYF. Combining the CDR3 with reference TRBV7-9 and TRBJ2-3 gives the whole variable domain DTGVSQNPRHKITKRGQNVTFRCDPISEHNRLYWYRQTLGQGPEFLTYFQNEAQLEKSRLLSDRFSAERPKGSFSTLEIQRTEQGDSAMYLCASSFETSTDTQYFGPGTRLTVL.

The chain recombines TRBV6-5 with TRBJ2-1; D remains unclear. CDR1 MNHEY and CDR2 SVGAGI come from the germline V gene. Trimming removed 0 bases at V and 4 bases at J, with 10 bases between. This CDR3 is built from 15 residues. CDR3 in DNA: TGTGCCAGCAGTTACTCCGTTTACCAATACAATGAGCAGTTCTTC. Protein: CASSYSVYQYNEQFF.

The CDR3 loop is CSASRGPSGNTQYF. The CDR3 coding sequence is TGCAGTGCCTCCCGGGGGCCATCGGGGAATACGCAGTATTTT. The rearrangement links TRBV20-1 to TRBJ2-3, with D tentatively TRBD1 or TRBD2 (6 bases each). Between the trimmed V and J ends, which lost 6 bases and 7 bases, there was a span of 20 bases. CDR1 DFQATT and CDR2 SNEGSKA come from the germline V gene (reference sequence). The CDR3 covers 14 residues.

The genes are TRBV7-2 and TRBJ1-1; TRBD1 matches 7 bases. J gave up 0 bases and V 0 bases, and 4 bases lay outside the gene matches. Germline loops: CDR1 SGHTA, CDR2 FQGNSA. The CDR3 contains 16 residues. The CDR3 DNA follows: TGTGCCAGCAGCTTAGCGCAGGGGGGGGTGAACACTGAAGCTTTCTTT. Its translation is CASSLAQGGVNTEAFF.

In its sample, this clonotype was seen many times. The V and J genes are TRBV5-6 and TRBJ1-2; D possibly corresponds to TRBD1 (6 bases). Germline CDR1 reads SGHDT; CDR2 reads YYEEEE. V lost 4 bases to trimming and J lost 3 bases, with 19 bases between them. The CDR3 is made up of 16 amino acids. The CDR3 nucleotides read TGTGCCAGCAGCCCGAATAGGGGGGACATGTACTATGGCTACACCTTC. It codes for CASSPNRGDMYYGYTF.